This T cell receptor beta chain comes out of a study of cytomegalovirus exposure and HLA in healthy donors. Concerning this clone itself: Its antigen is unidentified.

Germline loops: CDR1 SGDLS, CDR2 YYNGEE. This CDR3 spans 15 amino acids. J was trimmed by 8 bases and V by 0 bases; bases with no gene match: 10. The PCR made use of 60 Vbeta and 13 Jbeta primers. Only in-frame clones appear in the TCRdb table, and some are missing; sequencing was by immunoSEQ multiplex PCR. The sample includes 150,000 to 200,000 clones, just over 75% of them seen just once. Study conclusions and caveats: Analyses of presence/absence relied on an assumption of roughly uniform sequencing depth across donors. Equally common other TCR beta chains were less clonally expanded than HLA-associated ones, a later analysis found. Cytomegalovirus-associated status was assigned to roughly 160 TCR beta chains. TCR beta sequences reportedly predicted most subjects' HLA-A and HLA-B alleles accurately.

Sample: PBMCs. The sequence came from a woman in her thirties in good health and CMV-seropositive. The gene calls are TRBV9 and TRBJ1-1; TRBD1 agrees at 7 bases. CDR3: CASSVGPSGTEEAFF. In nucleotides, the CDR3 is TGTGCCAGCAGCGTAGGTCCCTCCGGGACAGAAGAAGCTTTCTTT.